The clone carrying this T cell receptor (beta chain) was observed many times. This CDR3 spans 15 amino acids. Deletions cut 4 bases from V and 8 bases from J, with 17 bases between. This entry is derived from a study of T cells in Graves' hyperthyroidism and ophthalmopathy. Regions amplified from RNA transcripts were the TCR beta CDR3 regions. In the first-round RT-PCR of the TCR CDR3, the HTBI primer set was used. TCRdb independently ran MiXCR on the multiplex PCR reads; one entry per CDR3 protein. The data hold hundreds of thousands of distinct CDR3 sequences, with around 13% observed a single time.

Sequenced input: blood. The TCR sequence derives from a woman in her thirties with Graves' hyperthyroidism. The rearrangement uses TRBV12-3 or TRBV12-4 and TRBJ2-2; the D gene is possibly TRBD1 (6 bases). The CDR3 sequence: CASSSGHLVGGELFF. The CDR3 DNA reads TGTGCCAGCAGTTCGGGACACCTGGTAGGAGGGGAGCTGTTTTTT.